Included here is one TCR beta chain sequence, with context. The data stem from a study of T cells after yellow fever vaccination. Template switching by 5'RACE produced TCR cDNA, adding a universal primer site and UMIs. From the 5' RACE reads, TCRdb called clonotypes with MiXCR, one entry per CDR3 protein. This table holds about 230,000 distinct CDR3 sequences, around 6.7% found once. This clonotype originated in a man in his thirties or forties who received the YFV17D yellow fever vaccine. Sequencing used CD4+ T cells sorted from PBMCs, obtained on the day of the yellow fever booster vaccination.

CDR3 protein: CASSFGSSIGETQYF. CDR3 DNA: TGTGCCAGCAGCTTTGGCAGCTCCATTGGGGAGACCCAGTACTTC. The chain combines TRBV7-2 with TRBJ2-5; D uncertain. The germline V gene encodes CDR1 SGHTA and CDR2 FQGNSA. V dropped 3 bases and J dropped 5 bases, with 16 bases sitting between them. The length of the CDR3 is 15 residues.